The 5 T cell receptor beta chains reported below all come from one sample, sequenced in a study of T cell repertoires in cytomegalovirus infection. TCRdb reanalysed the reads using MiXCR and keeps one entry per CDR3 protein. Of about 330,000 distinct CDR3 sequences listed, 8% to 9.5% are singletons. The sample taken for sequencing was PBMCs. The receptors stem from a human donor in good health (CMV status not recorded). Some clones in this sample may be carry-over from other donors' samples.

The J gene is TRBJ2-2, the V gene TRBV25-1; D could derive from TRBD1 or TRBD2 (7 bases each). Germline V gives CDR1 MGHDK, CDR2 SYGVNS. The CDR3 has 15 residues. With 8 bases removed from V and 6 bases from J, the gap between germline ends came to 19 bases. The CDR3 region has the DNA TGTGCCAGCCATAAGGGAGGGGGCCCGGCCGGGGAGCTGTTTTTT. Protein: CASHKGGGPAGELFF.

On this clonotype itself: An end of the junction does not agree with germline; a read error may underlie this. V usage is TRBV10-3 and J usage is TRBJ2-1, with 9 nucleotides matching TRBD2. Per germline, CDR1 ENHRY and CDR2 SYGVKD. The CDR3 length is 19 residues. Written as DNA, the CDR3 is TGTGCCATCAGTGCACGGTTAGCGGGAGCAACGGGGTCCTACAGTGAGCAGTTCTTC. It specifies CAISARLAGATGSYSEQFF.

This clonotype was counted many times. The rearrangement links TRBV7-2 to TRBJ2-2, with D possibly matching TRBD2 (7 bases). V was shortened by 5 bases and J by 7 bases, with 20 bases between the two germline ends. The CDR3 runs 16 residues. Germline CDR1 is SGHTA and CDR2 is FQGNSA. CDR3 nucleotides: TGTGCCAGCAGCGAACAGTGGGGGGGCCTGAGCGGGGAGCTGTTTTTT. This sequence encodes CASSEQWGGLSGELFF.

The chain uses TRBV28 and TRBJ1-2; TRBD1 matches at 9 bases. CDR3 size: 15 residues. Unmatched junction bases numbered 8, after V lost 5 bases and J lost 4 bases. The germline V gene has CDR1 MDHEN and CDR2 SYDVKM. The DNA of the CDR3 is TGTGCCAGCAGTGCCGCCGGGACAGGGTTCTATGGCTACACCTTC. As protein: CASSAAGTGFYGYTF.

The gene calls are TRBV7-9 and TRBJ2-7; tentative D call: TRBD1 (7 bases). The germline V and J ends were trimmed by 5 bases and 2 bases, with 13 bases remaining between them. The CDR3 runs to 14 residues. CDR1 is SEHNR, CDR2 FQNEAQ, per germline (reference sequence). The CDR3 nucleotides read TGTGCCAGCAGCGCGGGACAGACGCCCTACGAGCAGTACTTC. As protein: CASSAGQTPYEQYF.